These 14 T cell receptor beta chains share one sample of origin, sequenced in a study of blood T cell repertoires in COVID-19. TCRdb's copy holds only in-frame clones and misses some; the assay was immunoSEQ multiplex PCR. The profile covers about 23,000 clones, with more than 75% appearing a single time and 18% taken by the ten largest. The sequenced sample was peripheral blood. The receptor set was obtained from a woman older than 75 with acute or convalescent COVID-19.

This chain links TRBV12-3 or TRBV12-4 with TRBJ1-1; D is undetermined. Trimming removed 3 bases at V and 9 bases at J, with 11 bases between. This CDR3 has 12 residues. The CDR3: CASSFRGSQAFF. The CDR3 DNA reads as TGTGCCAGCAGTTTCCGAGGGTCCCAAGCTTTCTTT.

V and J are TRBV18 and TRBJ2-5, with D possibly matching TRBD2 (5 bases). Looked up from germline, CDR1 is KGHSH and CDR2 is LQKENI. Trimming shortened V by 3 bases and J by 4 bases, and 9 bases separated the two germline ends. The CDR3 extends over 13 amino acids. The CDR3 nucleotides are TGTGCCAGCTCACCCGGACTGGGAGAGACCCAGTACTTC. This translates into CASSPGLGETQYF.

This clone is a singleton in its sample. The chain is built from TRBV10-3 and TRBJ2-7; no firm D call. The V gene lost 6 bases and the J gene lost 3 bases, with 9 bases spanning the gap. The CDR3 spans 12 residues. Germline V CDR1 and CDR2: ENHRY, SYGVKD. The chain's CDR3 is CAISPDNYEQYF. In nucleotides, the CDR3 is TGTGCCATCAGCCCCGACAACTACGAGCAGTACTTC.

The CDR3 DNA is TGTGCCATCAGTGGTGGGGACACCCTCTATGGCTACACCTTC. Translating it yields CAISGGDTLYGYTF. The rearrangement joins TRBV10-3 to TRBJ1-2; the D gene is possibly TRBD1 (6 bases). Trimming removed 4 bases from V and 4 bases from J, with 13 bases in between. The CDR3 consists of 14 residues. Germline V gene lookup returns CDR1 ENHRY and CDR2 SYGVKD.

This sequence joins TRBV29-1 and TRBJ1-1, with D uncertain. Between the trimmed V and J ends, which lost 3 bases and 8 bases, there was a span of 7 bases. From germline, CDR1 is SQVTM and CDR2 ANQGSEA. The CDR3 length is 10 residues. The DNA of the CDR3 is TGCAGCGTTGACCGAAGCGAAGCTTTCTTT. Protein sequence: CSVDRSEAFF.

This chain joins TRBV10-3 and TRBJ2-3; no clear D. The CDR3 loop spans 13 amino acids. Deletions cut 4 bases from V and 0 bases from J, with 5 bases between. Germline V gives CDR1 ENHRY, CDR2 SYGVKD. CDR3 DNA: TGTGCCATCAGTGCAACTAGCACAGATACGCAGTATTTT. Translation: CAISATSTDTQYF.

V and J are TRBV6-5 and TRBJ1-1; no clear D. The CDR3 loop spans 13 amino acids. Germline V gives CDR1 MNHEY, CDR2 SVGAGI. The V end was cut by 8 bases, the J end by 0 bases, with 10 bases between. CDR3 in DNA: TGTGCCAGCGGCCGCTTGGTGAACACTGAAGCTTTCTTT. As protein: CASGRLVNTEAFF.

V and J are TRBV9 and TRBJ2-7; the match to TRBD2 covers 7 bases. Trimming cost V 4 bases and J 2 bases; bases outside gene matches: 6. The CDR3 contains 14 residues. The V gene's germline CDR1 is SGDLS and CDR2 YYNGEE. The CDR3 loop reads CASSPGLDAYEQYF. As DNA, the CDR3 is TGTGCCAGCAGCCCCGGACTAGACGCCTACGAGCAGTACTTC.

The J gene is TRBJ1-1, the V gene TRBV6-5, with 8 nucleotides matching TRBD1. This CDR3 has 15 residues. V lost 6 bases, J lost 5 bases, and 11 bases stayed unmatched. Germline V gene lookup returns CDR1 MNHEY and CDR2 SVGAGI. For the CDR3, the DNA is TGTGCCAGCAGCCGTCTTACAGGGGGTGGAACTGAAGCTTTCTTT. Protein: CASSRLTGGGTEAFF.

The chain couples TRBV4-3 to TRBJ2-2, with D perhaps TRBD2 (5 bases). This CDR3 is 16 amino acids long. The germline gives CDR1 LGHNA, CDR2 YSLEER. V was trimmed by 2 bases and J by 1 base, leaving 11 bases between them. CDR3 region: CASSQRRAGNTGELFF. CDR3 sequence (DNA): TGCGCCAGCAGCCAACGCCGGGCGGGGAACACCGGGGAGCTGTTTTTT.

The rearrangement links TRBV21-1 to TRBJ1-1; the D call in the table, TRBD1, was not verified against the DNA. TRBV21-1 is listed as a pseudogene. This CDR3 has 17 amino acids. In nucleotides, the CDR3 is TGTGCCAGCAGCAAATATGAAACAGGGGTTATGAACACTGAAGCTTTCTTT. The encoded protein is CASSKYETGVMNTEAFF.

V usage is TRBV2 and J usage is TRBJ2-3; TRBD2 matches at 11 bases. The CDR3 runs 15 residues. Germline assignment: CDR1 SNHLY and CDR2 FYNNEI. The CDR3 protein is CANTRGLAVTDTQYF. The CDR3 DNA reads TGTGCTAACACACGGGGACTAGCGGTAACAGATACGCAGTATTTT.

V and J are TRBV5-1 and TRBJ1-1; perhaps TRBD1 as D (6 bases). V gave up 1 base and J gave up 1 base, with 8 bases separating them. CDR1 is SGHRS and CDR2 is YFSETQ in the germline V gene. The CDR3 runs 14 residues. Written as DNA, the CDR3 is TGCGCCAGCAGCTTGCTGGGACAGAACACTGAAGCTTTCTTT. Encoded protein: CASSLLGQNTEAFF.

This chain joins TRBV7-2 and TRBJ2-3; D might be TRBD2 (6 bases). Trimming removed 3 bases from V and 2 bases from J, with 15 bases in between. There are 16 residues in the CDR3. Germline-derived CDR1 and CDR2 are SGHTA and FQGNSA. As DNA, the CDR3 is TGTGCCAGCAGCTTGGCGGTCGGGAGAGTCACAGATACGCAGTATTTT. Translating gives CASSLAVGRVTDTQYF.